Following are 28 T cell receptor beta chains from one sample sequenced in a study of blood T cell repertoires in COVID-19. The repertoire was sequenced with immunoSEQ multiplex PCR; TCRdb's copy has only in-frame clones and lacks some. The data hold some 250,000 clones, with just under 85% observed a single time. The sample consisted of peripheral blood. Receptors originate from a woman at least 80 years old with acute or convalescent COVID-19.

The chain couples TRBV28 to TRBJ1-2; TRBD1 might be the D (6 bases). The CDR3 loop spans 14 amino acids. From germline, CDR1 is MDHEN and CDR2 SYDVKM. V was trimmed by 2 bases and J by 8 bases, leaving 15 bases between them. Here the CDR3 reads CASSLEYRVQGYTF. Written as DNA, the CDR3 is TGTGCCAGCAGTTTAGAGTACAGGGTGCAAGGCTACACCTTC.

V gene TRBV6-1 combines with J gene TRBJ1-6; possible D gene TRBD1, 6 bases. The CDR3 length is 15 residues. V lost 1 base and J 14 bases, leaving 18 bases between the germline ends. Germline V CDR1 and CDR2: MNHNS, SASEGT. The chain's CDR3 is CASSEGGDGGRSLHF. CDR3 sequence (DNA): TGTGCCAGCAGTGAAGGAGGAGACGGGGGGCGGTCCCTCCACTTT.

This sequence joins TRBV11-2 and TRBJ1-3; D unresolved. CDR1 SGHAT and CDR2 FQNNGV come from the germline V gene. Trimming stripped 1 base from V and 0 bases from J, with 10 bases between. The CDR3 has 16 amino acids. CDR3 residues: CASSLGERISGNTIYF. CDR3 bases: TGTGCCAGCAGCTTAGGAGAGAGGATCTCTGGAAACACCATATATTTT.

CDR3 in DNA: TGTGCCAGCAGGGCGGGGGGGGCTGAGAGGGATGAGCAGTTCTTC. Protein product: CASRAGGAERDEQFF. V usage is TRBV2 and J usage is TRBJ2-1; 9 bases match TRBD2. Germline loops: CDR1 SNHLY, CDR2 FYNNEI. The CDR3 spans 15 residues. The ends lost 6 bases at V and 8 bases at J; junction bases unmatched: 11.

This chain connects TRBV2 to TRBJ1-2; D remains unclear. With 6 bases removed from V and 2 bases from J, the gap between germline ends came to 13 bases. The CDR3 extends over 14 amino acids. Per the germline V gene, CDR1 is SNHLY and CDR2 is FYNNEI. The CDR3 bases are TGTGCCAGCAGGGATGCTGACGGGAACTATGGCTACACCTTC. Translating it yields CASRDADGNYGYTF.

In its sample, this clone was seen a few times. The sample holds other DNA sequences that translate to the same CDR3. V is TRBV4-2 and J is TRBJ1-5; the D gene is possibly TRBD1 (5 bases). CDR1 LGHNA and CDR2 YNFKEQ come from the germline V gene. The V end lost 0 bases, the J end lost 5 bases, and 11 bases lay between the germline ends. This CDR3 is built from 15 residues. The CDR3 loop is CASSQDGGVDQPQHF. DNA for the CDR3: TGTGCCAGCAGCCAAGATGGAGGGGTGGATCAGCCCCAGCATTTT.

The V and J genes are TRBV30 and TRBJ2-1; 13 positions agree with TRBD2. V lost 1 base, J lost 4 bases, and 4 bases stayed unmatched. Germline CDR1 reads GTSNPN; CDR2 reads SVGIG (reference sequence). The CDR3 is 16 amino acids. The CDR3 region is CAWSGPTSGGYNEQFF. CDR3 sequence (DNA): TGTGCCTGGAGTGGGCCGACTAGCGGGGGGTACAATGAGCAGTTCTTC.

The chain carries TRBV3-1 (or the pseudogene TRBV3-2) and TRBJ1-1; TRBD1 matches at 8 bases. Germline V CDR1 and CDR2: LGHDT, YNNKEL (reference sequence). This CDR3 is 15 amino acids long. J was trimmed by 4 bases and V by 3 bases; bases with no gene match: 7. The CDR3 spells CASSQRQGSATEAFF. DNA of the CDR3: TGTGCCAGCAGCCAGAGACAGGGGTCGGCCACTGAAGCTTTCTTT.

The chain uses TRBV3-1 (or the pseudogene TRBV3-2) and TRBJ1-1; 8 bases map to TRBD1. In germline, CDR1 is LGHDT, CDR2 YNNKEL (reference sequence). The CDR3 is made up of 15 amino acids. With V trimmed by 4 bases and J by 0 bases, 4 bases remained unmatched. CDR3 loop: CASSRSGGLNTEAFF. CDR3 sequence (DNA): TGTGCCAGCAGCCGATCAGGGGGCCTGAACACTGAAGCTTTCTTT.

The V gene is TRBV5-1, the J gene TRBJ1-5; 7 bases match TRBD1. V dropped 0 bases and J dropped 2; count of bases not matched to a gene: 5. CDR3 length equals 16 residues. Germline V gene data show CDR1 as SGHRS and CDR2 as YFSETQ. The CDR3, as DNA: TGCGCCAGCAGCTTGGGCGAGGGGACAGGCAATCAGCCCCAGCATTTT. Translated: CASSLGEGTGNQPQHF.

V usage is TRBV6-5 and J usage is TRBJ1-1, with D possibly being TRBD1 (6 bases). Germline lookup yields CDR1 MNHEY and CDR2 SVGAGI. Trimming removed 7 bases at V and 3 bases at J, with 15 bases between. This CDR3 is built from 14 residues. The CDR3 nucleotides read TGTGCCAGCAAACAAATCGACAGGTACACTGAAGCTTTCTTT. Its protein is CASKQIDRYTEAFF.

The V call is TRBV19, the J call TRBJ2-7; maybe TRBD2 (6 bases). The CDR3 has 14 residues. With 5 bases removed from V and 5 bases from J, the gap between germline ends came to 16 bases. The germline V gene has CDR1 LNHDA and CDR2 SQIVND (reference sequence). CDR3 region: CASSRRLVSHEQYF. The CDR3 DNA reads as TGTGCCAGTAGTCGACGACTAGTTTCCCACGAGCAGTACTTC.

A note on this clone: The junction departs from the called germline gene at one end, perhaps through a read error. CDR3 sequence (DNA): TGTGCCAGCTCAAATCTTGACAGCCTTTTTTTC. As protein: CASSNLDSLFF. The chain uses TRBV18 and TRBJ1-2; D might be TRBD1 (5 bases). Germline loops: CDR1 KGHSH, CDR2 LQKENI. The CDR3 is 11 residues long.

The gene calls are TRBV25-1 and TRBJ1-6; 9 bases are shared with TRBD1. Unmatched junction bases numbered 5, after V lost 10 bases and J lost 7 bases. The germline CDR1 and CDR2 sequences are MGHDK and SYGVNS. This CDR3 spans 13 amino acids. This CDR3 reads CAIQDRGNSPLHF. The CDR3 region has the DNA TGTGCCATCCAGGACAGGGGAAATTCACCCCTCCACTTT.

The chain uses TRBV7-8 and TRBJ2-7; possibly TRBD1 for D (6 bases). Per germline, CDR1 SGHVS and CDR2 FQNEAQ. This CDR3 is 15 amino acids long. V was cut by 5 bases and J by 0 bases, with 14 bases left in between. The DNA for the CDR3 is TGTGCCAGCAGCCAGGTGGCAGGGGCCTCCTACGAGCAGTACTTC. Its translation is CASSQVAGASYEQYF.

The chain carries TRBV7-9 and TRBJ2-7; TRBD2 matches at 11 bases. Germline-derived CDR1 and CDR2 are SEHNR and FQNEAQ (reference sequence). The J segment lost 3 bases and the V segment lost 0 bases, leaving 13 bases of the junction unmatched. The CDR3 covers 19 residues. CDR3 loop: CASSLALGGLAGGLYEQYF. For the CDR3, the DNA is TGTGCCAGCAGCTTAGCGCTAGGAGGGCTAGCGGGGGGCCTCTACGAGCAGTACTTC.

The J gene is TRBJ1-2, the V gene TRBV5-1, with 7 bases matching TRBD1. The CDR3 totals 14 residues. V shed 3 bases and J 6 bases; nucleotides not matched to a gene: 8. Germline V CDR1 and CDR2: SGHRS, YFSETQ. CDR3 in DNA: TGCGCCAGCAGCTGGGGAACAGGGGCCAATGGCTACACCTTC. This translates into CASSWGTGANGYTF.

A single count supports this clone. The V call is TRBV15, the J call TRBJ1-2; D is unclear. The CDR3 spans 13 residues. V lost 4 bases and J 8 bases, leaving 14 bases between the germline ends. Germline CDR1 reads LNHNV; CDR2 reads YYDKDF (reference sequence). The CDR3 DNA sequence: TGTGCCACCAGCAAGGAGGGAATTCGAGGCTACACCTTC. Translated, it gives CATSKEGIRGYTF.

This chain connects TRBV18 to TRBJ2-4; 10 nucleotides match TRBD1. The CDR3 is made up of 15 amino acids. Unmatched junction bases numbered 4, after V lost 7 bases and J lost 1 base. CDR1 is KGHSH, CDR2 LQKENI, per germline. Here the CDR3 reads CASCDRGPAKNIQYF. CDR3 coding DNA: TGTGCCAGCTGTGACAGGGGGCCCGCCAAAAACATTCAGTACTTC.

This sequence joins TRBV3-1 (or the pseudogene TRBV3-2) and TRBJ1-2; 10 bases map to TRBD1. Germline V gene data show CDR1 as LGHDT and CDR2 as YNNKEL (reference sequence). This CDR3 has 16 amino acids. The trim removed 1 base at V and 8 bases at J, leaving 10 bases unmatched. DNA of the CDR3: TGTGCCAGCAGCCAAGCACGAGGACAGGGGGTGAGAGGCTACACCTTC. It encodes CASSQARGQGVRGYTF.

This sequence joins TRBV11-2 and TRBJ2-2, with 7 bases matching TRBD2. This CDR3 region has 15 residues. Germline V gene sequence: CDR1 SGHAT, CDR2 FQNNGV. Unmatched junction bases numbered 7, after V lost 6 bases and J lost 3 bases. CDR3 amino acids: CASRPRDYHTGELFF. CDR3 coding DNA: TGTGCCAGCAGGCCCCGGGACTATCACACCGGGGAGCTGTTTTTT.

This clone was seen a few times. V is TRBV7-3 and J is TRBJ1-1, with 7 bases fitting TRBD1. The CDR3 spans 16 residues. Germline-derived CDR1 and CDR2 are SGHTA and FQGTGA. V was pared by 5 bases and J by 1 base, with 10 bases of the junction left unmatched. The CDR3 region is CASSRLGGGPNTEAFF. The CDR3 region has the DNA TGTGCCAGCAGCCGGCTAGGGGGCGGCCCGAACACTGAAGCTTTCTTT.

The V and J genes are TRBV27 and TRBJ1-1, with a weak D call TRBD1 (6 bases). The V end lost 4 bases, the J end lost 7 bases, and 25 bases lay between the germline ends. Looked up from germline, CDR1 is MNHEY and CDR2 is SMNVEV (reference sequence). CDR3 length: 17 amino acids. The CDR3 region is CASSSNLQQGRGGEAFF. The CDR3 DNA is TGTGCCAGCAGTTCGAATCTCCAACAGGGCCGTGGGGGTGAAGCTTTCTTT.

This clone appeared once. The chain's CDR3 is CSVVSSRSYNEQFF. CDR3 nucleotide sequence: TGCAGCGTTGTAAGCTCACGCTCCTACAATGAGCAGTTCTTC. The V gene is TRBV29-1, the J gene TRBJ2-1; D unresolved. This CDR3 spans 14 amino acids. CDR1 is SQVTM, CDR2 ANQGSEA, per germline. The V gene lost 4 bases and the J gene lost 0 bases, with 10 bases spanning the gap.

This chain connects TRBV19 to TRBJ2-7; D is unresolved. The length of the CDR3 is 14 residues. Germline V CDR1 and CDR2: LNHDA, SQIVND (reference sequence). Trimming cost V 4 bases and J 2 bases, with 12 bases left between them. The CDR3 loop reads CASSRRAVAYEQYF. As DNA, the CDR3 is TGTGCCAGTAGTAGGCGCGCGGTAGCCTACGAGCAGTACTTC.

V and J are TRBV14 and TRBJ1-2, with D possibly TRBD1 on 6 matching bases. The germline CDR1 and CDR2 sequences are SGHDN and FVKESK. With 0 bases removed from V and 5 bases from J, the gap between germline ends came to 13 bases. This CDR3 is built from 15 residues. The chain's CDR3 is CASSQDLGARYGYTF. CDR3 coding DNA: TGTGCCAGCAGCCAAGATCTGGGGGCTCGGTATGGCTACACCTTC.

The chain carries TRBV7-9 and TRBJ2-7, with 7 bases fitting TRBD2. CDR3 length: 14 residues. Germline V CDR1 and CDR2: SEHNR, FQNEAQ (reference sequence). V lost 4 bases, J lost 0 bases, and 3 bases stayed unmatched. Written as DNA, the CDR3 is TGTGCCAGCAGCTGGAGCGGGGCCTCCTACGAGCAGTACTTC. Translation: CASSWSGASYEQYF.

Details on this clone: Other nucleotide sequences from this sample produce the same CDR3. The chain uses TRBV5-1 and TRBJ1-1; no definite D call. The germline V and J ends were trimmed by 0 bases and 1 base, with 7 bases remaining between them. From germline, CDR1 is SGHRS and CDR2 YFSETQ. CDR3 length: 14 amino acids. The DNA of the CDR3 is TGCGCCAGCAGCTTGGAGACAACGAACACTGAAGCTTTCTTT. Residues: CASSLETTNTEAFF.